These 17 T cell receptor beta chains were sequenced from one sample in a study of T cell responses to AZD1222 COVID-19 vaccine. Assay used: immunoSEQ multiplex PCR; TCRdb lists only in-frame clones, some missing. The sample carries about 130,000 clones, over 85% recorded once. The sequencing used peripheral blood, collected 28 days after the second AZD1222 dose. All receptors derive from an adult who received the AZD1222 COVID-19 vaccine.

The genes are TRBV19 and TRBJ2-1; 8 nucleotides line up with TRBD1. V trimming: 2 bases; J trimming: 8 bases; junction bases outside the gene matches: 11. This CDR3 has 16 amino acids. From germline, CDR1 is LNHDA and CDR2 SQIVND (reference sequence). CDR3 DNA sequence: TGTGCCAGTAGTATAATTGAGGGACAGGCTAGGGATGAGCAGTTCTTC. It yields the protein CASSIIEGQARDEQFF.

The chain combines TRBV30 with TRBJ2-6, with unresolved D. Trimming cost V 3 bases and J 3 bases, with 3 bases left between them. CDR3 size: 12 residues. Germline V gene lookup returns CDR1 GTSNPN and CDR2 SVGIG (reference sequence). The chain's CDR3 is CAWSGGANVLTF. CDR3 nucleotides: TGTGCCTGGAGCGGTGGGGCCAACGTCCTGACTTTC.

The V gene is TRBV28, the J gene TRBJ1-3; 7 bases agree with TRBD1. Trimming took 2 bases from V and 3 from J; bases not matched to a gene: 1. This CDR3 spans 14 amino acids. Germline V gene sequence: CDR1 MDHEN, CDR2 SYDVKM. This CDR3 is CASSLNRGGNTIYF. The CDR3 DNA is TGTGCCAGCAGTTTAAACAGGGGTGGAAACACCATATATTTT.

On this clone itself: The same CDR3 arises from other DNA sequences in this sample as well. The J gene is TRBJ1-1, the V gene TRBV12-3 or TRBV12-4; D is ambiguous. The CDR3 is 13 residues long. V was shortened by 2 bases and J by 1 base, with 5 bases between the two germline ends. The CDR3: CASSLRGNTEAFF. The CDR3 DNA follows: TGTGCCAGCAGTTTACGTGGGAACACTGAAGCTTTCTTT.

V and J are TRBV27 and TRBJ1-5; TRBD1 aligns across 8 bases. Germline V gene data show CDR1 as MNHEY and CDR2 as SMNVEV (reference sequence). CDR3 length: 16 amino acids. V was clipped by 1 base and J by 6 bases; unmatched bases: 8. The CDR3 protein is CASSLYGRGRGQPQHF. The CDR3 nucleotides are TGTGCCAGCAGTTTATATGGCAGGGGGCGCGGTCAGCCCCAGCATTTT.

The chain carries TRBV19 and TRBJ2-2; D tentatively reads TRBD1 or TRBD2 (6 bases each). The CDR3 covers 15 residues. V was pared by 3 bases and J by 4 bases, with 12 bases between. CDR1 is LNHDA and CDR2 is SQIVND in the germline V gene (reference sequence). CDR3 in DNA: TGTGCCAGTAGTATGGGCAGGGGAGGCACCGGGGAGCTGTTTTTT. It yields the protein CASSMGRGGTGELFF. The variable domain in full, with the rest retrieved from reference TRBV19 and TRBJ2-2, is DGGITQSPKYLFRKEGQNVTLSCEQNLNHDAMYWYRQDPGQGLRLIYYSQIVNDFQKGDIAEGYSVSREKKESFPLTVTSAQKNPTAFYLCASSMGRGGTGELFFGEGSRLTVL.

V gene TRBV7-6 combines with J gene TRBJ2-1, with 8 bases fitting TRBD2. The J segment lost 4 bases and the V segment lost 6 bases, leaving 8 bases of the junction unmatched. From germline, CDR1 is SGHVS and CDR2 FNYEAQ. The CDR3 covers 15 residues. CDR3 sequence reads: CASRLTTSGYNEQFF. In DNA form, the CDR3 reads TGTGCCAGCAGGCTAACTACTAGCGGATACAATGAGCAGTTCTTC.

The CDR3 region is CASSLGTGTGNTIYF. CDR3 nucleotide sequence: TGTGCCAGCAGCTTAGGGACTGGGACTGGAAACACCATATATTTT. This rearrangement joins TRBV7-2 to TRBJ1-3, with unresolved D. Per the germline V gene, CDR1 is SGHTA and CDR2 is FQGNSA. V was clipped by 1 base and J by 2 bases, with 9 bases between them. CDR3 length equals 15 residues.

Here the CDR3 DNA reads TGCGCCAGCAGTATGACAGGGGGAACGACAGATACGCAGTATTTT. Its protein is CASSMTGGTTDTQYF. The J gene is TRBJ2-3, the V gene TRBV10-2; TRBD1 agrees at 9 bases. This CDR3 comprises 15 residues. Germline CDR1 reads WSHSY; CDR2 reads SAAADI. With V trimmed by 5 bases and J by 3 bases, 6 bases remained unmatched.

The V gene is TRBV5-1, the J gene TRBJ2-1; TRBD2 matches at 8 bases. Germline assignment: CDR1 SGHRS and CDR2 YFSETQ. CDR3 size: 17 residues. The V and J ends lost 0 bases and 1 base, in that order; junction bases with no gene match: 6. The DNA for the CDR3 is TGCGCCAGCAGCTTGGTGGCTAGCGGGCAATCCTACAATGAGCAGTTCTTC. This translates into CASSLVASGQSYNEQFF.

The V call is TRBV7-9, the J call TRBJ2-7; TRBD1 agrees at 7 bases. Trimming took 5 bases from V and 1 from J; bases not matched to a gene: 5. The CDR3 consists of 14 residues. Germline values: CDR1 SEHNR, CDR2 FQNEAQ (reference sequence). CDR3 residues: CASSPPDRSYEQYF. CDR3 bases: TGTGCCAGCAGCCCACCGGACAGGTCCTACGAGCAGTACTTC. The complete variable domain, with remaining parts taken from reference TRBV7-9 and TRBJ2-7, reads DTGVSQNPRHKITKRGQNVTFRCDPISEHNRLYWYRQTLGQGPEFLTYFQNEAQLEKSRLLSDRFSAERPKGSFSTLEIQRTEQGDSAMYLCASSPPDRSYEQYFGPGTRLTVT.

The CDR3 is CSVVGDRRYGYTF. Here the CDR3 DNA reads TGCAGCGTTGTGGGGGACAGGCGCTATGGCTACACCTTC. The chain combines TRBV29-1 with TRBJ1-2, with 8 bases matching TRBD1. Germline CDR1 reads SQVTM; CDR2 reads ANQGSEA. This CDR3 region has 13 residues. J was trimmed by 4 bases and V by 4 bases; bases with no gene match: 5.

This chain links TRBV7-6 with TRBJ1-5; TRBD1 aligns across 7 bases. J gave up 3 bases and V 5 bases, and 10 bases lay outside the gene matches. From germline, CDR1 is SGHVS and CDR2 FNYEAQ. CDR3 length: 16 amino acids. The CDR3 region is CASSLKTGSPNQPQHF. DNA for the CDR3: TGTGCCAGCAGCCTCAAGACAGGGTCCCCCAATCAGCCCCAGCATTTT.

The rearrangement joins TRBV7-9 to TRBJ2-3, with D tentatively TRBD1 or TRBD2 (5 bases each). Trimming removed 5 bases at V and 8 bases at J, with 17 bases between. The CDR3 spans 14 residues. Looked up from germline, CDR1 is SEHNR and CDR2 is FQNEAQ (reference sequence). CDR3 nucleotides: TGTGCCAGCAGCCCCCCTCCTCGGGGCCCTACGCAGTATTTT. This gives the protein CASSPPPRGPTQYF.

The chain has TRBV4-3 and TRBJ2-3; TRBD2 is a possible D gene (7 bases). The V end was cut by 1 base, the J end by 4 bases, with 9 bases between. The CDR3 spans 14 residues. The germline V gene encodes CDR1 LGHNA and CDR2 YSLEER. The CDR3 here is CASSQGGGADTQYF. CDR3 DNA sequence: TGCGCCAGCAGCCAAGGCGGGGGCGCAGATACGCAGTATTTT.

This chain joins TRBV5-1 and TRBJ1-2, with a weak D call TRBD1 (6 bases). This CDR3 is 14 amino acids long. V was shortened by 0 bases and J by 8 bases, with 14 bases between the two germline ends. In germline, CDR1 is SGHRS, CDR2 YFSETQ. The CDR3 region has the DNA TGCGCCAGCAGCTTGGATGGGGGGGCTGGAGGCTACACCTTC. It codes for CASSLDGGAGGYTF.

This clone was found once. CDR3 in DNA: TGTGCCAGCAGTACAGGAAGATCTAATGAAAAACTGTTTTTT. Protein sequence: CASSTGRSNEKLFF. V is TRBV27 and J is TRBJ1-4, with D perhaps TRBD1 (5 bases). Germline values: CDR1 MNHEY, CDR2 SMNVEV (reference sequence). This CDR3 has 14 residues. V was pared by 5 bases and J by 3 bases, with 10 bases between.